This TCR beta chain originates from a study of cytotoxic CD8 clonotypes in ibrutinib-treated CLL. Study-level points and caveats: Clonotypes that were public were uncommon, and they contracted or stayed stable on treatment.

Looked up from germline, CDR1 is LGHNA and CDR2 is YNFKEQ. The CDR3 contains 17 residues. The data were produced by immunoSEQ multiplex PCR, yet TCRdb's version contains in-frame clones alone and is incomplete. This table holds about 130,000 clones, approximately 85% found once. This clone showed up just once. The antigen is unknown. The germline gene is not matched at one end of the junction; a read error may be the cause. The receptor was derived from a human donor with chronic lymphocytic leukemia. Sequencing was performed on PBMCs, taken after 24 months of ibrutinib treatment. V is TRBV4-2 and J is TRBJ2-7, with 10 bases matching TRBD2. The CDR3 reads CASSQVESGRDSGEQYF. The CDR3 coding sequence is TGTGCCAGCAGTCAAGTTGAAAGCGGGAGGGATTCGGGGGAGCAGTACTTC.